This TCR beta chain appears in the sequencing data of a study of blood T cell repertoires in COVID-19. Across the whole study: Samples taken during acute and convalescent COVID-19 were collected in the United States, Italy and Spain. PBMCs, B-cell-depleted T cells, or T cells were the source of the cDNA or gDNA that made up the material.

Measured with immunoSEQ multiplex PCR; TCRdb has only the in-frame clones, and not every one. The repertoire holds some 140,000 clones, approximately 84% seen once, with 15% to 20% in the top ten. The germline gives CDR1 LGHDT, CDR2 YNNKEL (reference sequence). The CDR3 consists of 15 residues. Germline trimming cut 4 bases from V and 4 bases from J; bases unmatched to any gene: 7. Sequenced input: peripheral blood. This receptor was obtained from a woman aged 50 to 65 who had recovered from COVID-19. The V and J genes are TRBV3-1 (or the pseudogene TRBV3-2) and TRBJ1-5, with 7 bases aligning to TRBD1. In nucleotides, the CDR3 is TGTGCCAGCAGCCCTAGGGGACAGCCGAATCAGCCCCAGCATTTT. This translates into CASSPRGQPNQPQHF.